The rows below give T cell receptor beta chains drawn from one sample of a study of CD8+CD57+ T cells in acquired aplastic anemia. MiXCR was run by TCRdb on the reads, yielding one entry per CDR3 protein. The table shows about 160,000 distinct CDR3 sequences, with just under 45% occurring only once. The material sequenced was sorted CD4+, CD8+, or CD8+CD57+ T cells (not recorded which) from PBMCs. Receptors were obtained from a human donor in good health. CDR3s include the opening cysteine and the closing phenylalanine or tryptophan. A D gene is named only where the DNA matches it firmly. Clone size appears in some rows only: once, few, many, or a class for an expanded clone.

D	J	size	V	DNA	CDR3
-	TRBJ2-3	many	TRBV7-2	TGTGCCAGCAGCTTAGCAGGGAGCACAGATACGCAGTATTTT	CASSLAGSTDTQYF
-	TRBJ2-7	-	TRBV19	TGTGCCAGTCGTTGTCAGGGGACCGAATACGAGCAGTACTTC	CASRCQGTEYEQYF
TRBD1	TRBJ2-7	many	TRBV5-1	TGCGCCAGCAGCTTTGGCGCGGACAGGACCTACGAGCAGTACTTC	CASSFGADRTYEQYF
-	TRBJ2-7	many	TRBV7-2	TGTGCCAGCGCCACAGGGGGGGGCCCCTACGAGCAGTACTTC	CASATGGGPYEQYF
-	TRBJ2-7	once	TRBV9	TGTGCCAGCACCCCCGTGGGTACCTACGAGCAGTACTTC	CASTPVGTYEQYF
-	TRBJ2-7	many	TRBV2	TGTGCCGGCCGGGGGACAGACTCCTACGAGCAGTACTTC	CAGRGTDSYEQYF
-	TRBJ2-4	-	TRBV4-2	TGTGCCAGCACCCAAGAGGGTATAGCCAAAAACATTCAGTACTTC	CASTQEGIAKNIQYF
-	TRBJ1-6	many	TRBV3-1	TGTGCCAGCAGCCCCCCCAACGACGGACCCCTCCACTTT	CASSPPNDGPLHF
TRBD1	TRBJ2-2	-	TRBV5-1	TGCGCCAGCAGCCCGGACAGGGCGGACACCGGGGAGCTGTTTTTT	CASSPDRADTGELFF
TRBD2	TRBJ2-5	-	TRBV9	TGTGCCAGCAGCGTAGGTAGGGTCGGGACTAGGGCCCAGTACTTC	CASSVGRVGTRAQYF
TRBD1	TRBJ2-7	many	TRBV12-3/TRBV12-4	TGTGCCAGCATGGCCGGGCAGGGGGCCTACGAGCAGTACTTC	CASMAGQGAYEQYF
TRBD2	TRBJ2-1	many	TRBV19	TGTGCCAGTAGAGCGGGAGGGGGCAATGAGCAGTTCTTC	CASRAGGGNEQFF
TRBD2	TRBJ2-7	-	TRBV15	TGTGCCACCAGCAGAGTGACTAGCGGGGACTACGAGCAGTACTTC	CATSRVTSGDYEQYF
TRBD2	TRBJ2-5	-	TRBV29-1	TGCAGCGTGTGGACGGGAGGGGAGACCCAGTACTTC	CSVWTGGETQYF
TRBD1	TRBJ1-5	many	TRBV19	TGTGCCAGCAGGGGACAGGGTGATCAGCCCCAGCATTTT	CASRGQGDQPQHF
-	TRBJ2-7	-	TRBV7-3	TGTGCCAGCAGCGAAACTGATTCCGGGACGCCGCTCTTCGCGCAGTACTTC	CASSETDSGTPLFAQYF
-	TRBJ2-7	many	TRBV6-5	TGTGCCAGCAGGCCCGGACGGTCGCCCGAGCAGTACTTC	CASRPGRSPEQYF
TRBD1	TRBJ2-7	many	TRBV4-1	TGCGCCAGCAGACAACCCGGGACAGGGGAATATAAGCAGTACTTC	CASRQPGTGEYKQYF
-	TRBJ2-7	few	TRBV28	TGTGCCAGCAGCCCTTGGGGGGTTTACGAGCAGTACTTC	CASSPWGVYEQYF
-	TRBJ1-6	-	TRBV3-1	TGTGCCAGCAGCCTTTTACAGAATAATTCACCCCTCCACTTT	CASSLLQNNSPLHF
-	TRBJ2-5	-	TRBV18	TGTGCCAGCTCACAGGTCGGGGAGACCCAGTACTTC	CASSQVGETQYF
-	TRBJ2-7	-	TRBV15	TGTGCCACCAGCAGAGCCCAGACTGCAAGAGGCGAGCAGTGCTTC	CATSRAQTARGEQCF
TRBD2	TRBJ2-3	-	TRBV19	TGTGCCAGTAGTAAACTAGCGGGGGGTAGCACAGATACGCAGTATTTT	CASSKLAGGSTDTQYF
-	TRBJ1-1	-	TRBV2	TGTGCCAGCAGTGAAACCCTGGGGGTTGGAACTGAAGCTTTCTTT	CASSETLGVGTEAFF
-	TRBJ1-2	-	TRBV20-1	TGCAGTGGGGGGCTGACAAACGCTAACTATGGCTACACCTTC	CSGGLTNANYGYTF
TRBD2	TRBJ2-1	once	TRBV24-1	TGTGCCACCAGTCTAACTACACAGCGGGATAGCTCCTACAATGAGCAGTTCTTC	CATSLTTQRDSSYNEQFF
-	TRBJ2-7	-	TRBV5-4	TGTGCCTGGACGGCAATGGGGGTAACCTCCTACGAGCAGTACTTC	CAWTAMGVTSYEQYF
-	TRBJ1-1	-	TRBV15	TGTGCCACCAGCAGAGGTGGGTGGACTGAAGCTTTCTTT	CATSRGGWTEAFF
-	TRBJ2-1	many	TRBV10-3	TGTGCCATCACACAGGGACAATCGAATGAGCAGTTCTTC	CAITQGQSNEQFF
TRBD1	TRBJ2-7	many	TRBV6-2/TRBV6-3	TGTGCCAGCTCCAATCCGGGACAGGGTCTTTACGAGCAGTACTTC	CASSNPGQGLYEQYF
-	TRBJ2-2	-	TRBV7-6	TGTGCTTACCGCGAGGGCGGGGAGCTGTTTTTT	CAYREGGELFF